In its sample, the clone carrying this TCR beta chain was seen a few times. CDR3 length equals 14 residues. V lost 6 bases to trimming and J lost 1 base, with 13 bases between them. The germline gives CDR1 MNHEY, CDR2 SVGAGI. Each CDR3 protein gets one entry after TCRdb re-called the 5' RACE reads with MiXCR. The sample contains just under 65,000 distinct CDR3 sequences, roughly 22% of which appear only once. The material sequenced was memory CD4+ T cells sorted from a lymph node. Subset of the sample: memory CD4+ T cells, CD4+CD45RO+CD25-. The TCR sequence derives from a female donor with breast cancer. This chain joins TRBV6-5 and TRBJ2-7; possibly TRBD1 for D (5 bases). CDR3 amino acids: CASRSDKGSYEQYF. In nucleotides, the CDR3 is TGTGCCAGCAGATCGGACAAGGGTTCCTACGAGCAGTACTTC.